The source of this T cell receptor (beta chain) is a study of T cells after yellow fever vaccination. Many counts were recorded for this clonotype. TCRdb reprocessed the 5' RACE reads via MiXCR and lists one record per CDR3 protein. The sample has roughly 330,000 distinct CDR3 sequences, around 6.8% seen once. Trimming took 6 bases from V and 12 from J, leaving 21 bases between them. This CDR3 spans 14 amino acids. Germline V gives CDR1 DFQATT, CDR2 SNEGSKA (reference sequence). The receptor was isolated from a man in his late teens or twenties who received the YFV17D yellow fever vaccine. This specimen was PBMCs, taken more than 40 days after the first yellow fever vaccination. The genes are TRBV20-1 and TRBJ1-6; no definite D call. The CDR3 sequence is CSAMDLGPLGPLHF. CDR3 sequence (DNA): TGCAGTGCGATGGACCTCGGGCCGTTGGGACCCCTCCACTTT.